This T cell receptor (beta chain) was sequenced for a study of CD8 T cells in Susac syndrome. Reverse transcription of 0.5 to 1 ug RNA was performed with random hexamers. immunoSEQ multiplex PCR amplified TCR beta CDR3 across 54 Vbeta, 13 Jbeta. TCRdb reprocessed the immunoSEQ multiplex PCR reads with MiXCR, giving one entry per CDR3 protein. The sample lists 150,000 to 200,000 distinct CDR3 sequences, around 95% occurring once. Blood CD8+ and CD4+ T cells underwent high-throughput TCR beta sequencing. Negative isolation yielded CD8+ and CD4+ T cells; FACS enriched TEMRA cells. This clonotype originated in a human donor with multiple sclerosis. The sequenced material came from CD8+ T cells from PBMCs.

The CDR3 DNA sequence: TGCAGTGCTAGAGATATTCGGGACAGGGGGTTTTACAATGAGCAGTTCTTC. Its protein is CSARDIRDRGFYNEQFF. J is TRBJ2-1 and V is TRBV20-1; 11 bases align to TRBD1. The CDR3 has 17 amino acids. Germline loops: CDR1 DFQATT, CDR2 SNEGSKA (reference sequence). J gave up 4 bases and V 0 bases, and 8 bases lay outside the gene matches.